The 5 T cell receptor beta chains below come from one sample, sequenced in a study of blood T cell repertoires in COVID-19. This table comes from immunoSEQ multiplex PCR, and its TCRdb copy is limited to in-frame clones, with some not included. The sample holds around 160,000 clones, about 81% seen once. The sample taken for sequencing was peripheral blood. The receptors stem from a human donor in a cohort sampled during active COVID-19.

V gene TRBV1 combines with J gene TRBJ2-7; no check of the table's D call, TRBD1, against the DNA was made. TRBV1 is described as a pseudogene. The CDR3 has 17 residues. Written as DNA, the CDR3 is TGCACCAGCAGCCAGGCTCATCGGACAGGGGCCTTCTACGAGCAGTACTTC. Protein sequence: CTSSQAHRTGAFYEQYF.

The chain combines TRBV28 with TRBJ2-7; 7 bases fit TRBD2. Germline CDR1 reads MDHEN; CDR2 reads SYDVKM. V was pared by 8 bases and J by 2 bases, with 9 bases of the junction left unmatched. The CDR3 covers 14 residues. Here the CDR3 reads CASGLSSGPYEQYF. The CDR3 nucleotides are TGTGCCAGCGGCCTCTCTAGCGGTCCCTACGAGCAGTACTTC.

CDR3 residues: CATSSGVGGGTDTQYF. In DNA form, the CDR3 reads TGTGCCACCAGCAGTGGGGTCGGCGGGGGCACAGATACGCAGTATTTT. The rearrangement links TRBV15 to TRBJ2-3; maybe TRBD2 (6 bases). The CDR3 totals 16 residues. Trimming took off 3 bases at V and 1 base at J, with 14 bases between the two ends. CDR1 is LNHNV and CDR2 is YYDKDF in the germline V gene (reference sequence). Filled out from reference TRBV15 and TRBJ2-3, the complete variable domain reads DAMVIQNPRYQVTQFGKPVTLSCSQTLNHNVMYWYQQKSSQAPKLLFHYYDKDFNNEADTPDNFQSRRPNTSFCFLDIRSPGLGDTAMYLCATSSGVGGGTDTQYFGPGTRLTVL.

Only a few counts were recorded for this clone. The chain couples TRBV9 to TRBJ1-1; 7 nucleotides agree with TRBD1. V lost 0 bases to trimming and J lost 0 bases; unmatched junction nucleotides: 2. This CDR3 is 15 amino acids long. Germline V gives CDR1 SGDLS, CDR2 YYNGEE. The CDR3 spells CASSVGTGVNTEAFF. For the CDR3, the DNA is TGTGCCAGCAGCGTAGGCACAGGGGTGAACACTGAAGCTTTCTTT.

The gene calls are TRBV7-9 and TRBJ1-1, with 8 bases matching TRBD1. Germline V gives CDR1 SEHNR, CDR2 FQNEAQ (reference sequence). The CDR3 is made up of 15 amino acids. V was clipped by 6 bases and J by 4 bases; unmatched bases: 10. The CDR3 here is CASSPGTGSSTEAFF. CDR3 coding DNA: TGTGCCAGCAGTCCCGGGACAGGTTCGAGCACTGAAGCTTTCTTT.